Here is one T cell receptor beta chain with its context. This record belongs to a study of shared clonotypes between healthy human individuals. Clones were read by immunoSEQ multiplex PCR, and TCRdb kept only the in-frame ones, dropping some. The sample includes 2 million to 2.5 million clones, more than 90% of them seen just once. Germline CDR1 and CDR2: SGHRS and YFSETQ. CDR3 length equals 17 residues. Trimming took 5 bases from V and 2 from J; bases not matched to a gene: 5. The sequencing sample was made of naive CD4+ T cells sorted from blood. As to subset: CD45RA+ positively selected. The TCR was taken from a man aged 18 to 35 in good health. J is TRBJ2-3 and V is TRBV5-1; 16 nucleotides match TRBD2. DNA for the CDR3: TGCGCCAGCAGTTACGGGACTAGCGGGGGGGCCACAGATACGCAGTATTTT. Residues: CASSYGTSGGATDTQYF.